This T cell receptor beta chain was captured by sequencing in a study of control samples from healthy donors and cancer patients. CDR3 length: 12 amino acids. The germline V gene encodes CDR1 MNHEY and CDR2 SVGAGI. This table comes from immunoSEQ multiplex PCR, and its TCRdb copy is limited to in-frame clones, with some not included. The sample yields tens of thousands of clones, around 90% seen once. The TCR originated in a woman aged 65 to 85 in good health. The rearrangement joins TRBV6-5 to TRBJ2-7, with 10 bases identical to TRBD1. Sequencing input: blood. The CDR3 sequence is CTVGQGSYEQYF. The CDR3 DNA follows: TGTACAGTGGGACAGGGGTCCTACGAGCAGTACTTC.